These 6 T cell receptor beta chains were sequenced from one sample in a study of T cell responses to AZD1222 COVID-19 vaccine. Assay used: immunoSEQ multiplex PCR; TCRdb lists only in-frame clones, some missing. The sample includes some 180,000 clones, around 94% of them seen just once. The source was peripheral blood, collected on day 0 of AZD1222 vaccination. The receptors originated from an adult in good health.

This sequence joins TRBV3-1 (or the pseudogene TRBV3-2) and TRBJ2-2; 12 nucleotides align to TRBD2. The ends lost 6 bases at V and 6 bases at J; junction bases unmatched: 2. Germline loops: CDR1 LGHDT, CDR2 YNNKEL (reference sequence). This CDR3 comprises 14 residues. The CDR3 region has the DNA TGTGCCAGCAGTCGACTAGCGGGGGCCGGGGAGCTGTTTTTT. Encoded protein: CASSRLAGAGELFF.

In this sample, this clone turned up once. The genes are TRBV30 and TRBJ1-2, with D hard to call. Trimming left V 0 bases short and J 1 base short, with 9 bases between. CDR3 size: 14 residues. CDR1 and CDR2 from the germline V gene are GTSNPN and SVGIG (reference sequence). CDR3 DNA: TGTGCCTGGAGTGTATCCCGGTATAACTATGGCTACACCTTC. Its protein is CAWSVSRYNYGYTF.

This clone was observed a handful of times. The CDR3 DNA follows: TGCAGCGGCGGGACAGGGGCGGACACCGGGGAGCTGTTTTTT. As protein: CSGGTGADTGELFF. V is TRBV29-1 and J is TRBJ2-2, with 10 bases fitting TRBD1. Losses at the gene ends were 7 bases for V and 3 bases for J; bases not matched to a gene: 5. This CDR3 contains 14 residues. The germline V gene encodes CDR1 SQVTM and CDR2 ANQGSEA.

The chain combines TRBV7-3 with TRBJ2-3; D is uncertain. This CDR3 is 15 amino acids long. CDR1 and CDR2 (germline): SGHTA, FQGTGA. The ends were cut back, 3 bases at V and 5 bases at J, with 15 bases in the middle. The CDR3 region is CASSFSDTEKDTQYF. In DNA form, the CDR3 reads TGTGCCAGCAGCTTTTCCGATACTGAGAAAGATACGCAGTATTTT.

The chain couples TRBV6-1 to TRBJ1-2; D may be TRBD1 (5 bases). Between the trimmed V and J ends, which lost 2 bases and 2 bases, there was a span of 15 bases. The CDR3 is 16 residues long. The germline V gene has CDR1 MNHNS and CDR2 SASEGT. CDR3 bases: TGTGCCAGCAGTGAATTTATCGGGCGGGGGAACTATGGCTACACCTTC. This codes for CASSEFIGRGNYGYTF.

This clone came up many times. The V and J genes are TRBV7-9 and TRBJ2-1; 7 nucleotides align to TRBD2. Germline CDR1 SEHNR, CDR2 FQNEAQ (reference sequence). The CDR3 runs 14 residues. The junction had 1 base not matched to a gene; V was cut back by 0 bases and J by 5 bases. CDR3 in amino acids: CASSLAGGNNEQFF. For the CDR3, the DNA is TGTGCCAGCAGCTTAGCGGGGGGGAACAATGAGCAGTTCTTC.